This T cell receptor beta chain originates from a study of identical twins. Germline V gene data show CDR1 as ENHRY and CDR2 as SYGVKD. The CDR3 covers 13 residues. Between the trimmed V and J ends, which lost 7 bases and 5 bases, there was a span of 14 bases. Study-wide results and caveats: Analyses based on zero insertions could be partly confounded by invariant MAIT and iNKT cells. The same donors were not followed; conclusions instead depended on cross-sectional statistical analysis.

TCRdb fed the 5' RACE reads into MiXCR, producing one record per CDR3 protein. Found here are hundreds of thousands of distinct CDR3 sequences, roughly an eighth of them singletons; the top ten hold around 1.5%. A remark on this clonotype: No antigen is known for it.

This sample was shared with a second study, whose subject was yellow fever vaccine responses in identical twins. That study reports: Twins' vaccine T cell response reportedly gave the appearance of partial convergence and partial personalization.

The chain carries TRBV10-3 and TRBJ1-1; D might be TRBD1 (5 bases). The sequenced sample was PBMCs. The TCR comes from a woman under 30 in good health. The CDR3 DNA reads TGTGCCATCACCGACCCAGGGCGGACTGAAGCTTTCTTT. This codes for CAITDPGRTEAFF.